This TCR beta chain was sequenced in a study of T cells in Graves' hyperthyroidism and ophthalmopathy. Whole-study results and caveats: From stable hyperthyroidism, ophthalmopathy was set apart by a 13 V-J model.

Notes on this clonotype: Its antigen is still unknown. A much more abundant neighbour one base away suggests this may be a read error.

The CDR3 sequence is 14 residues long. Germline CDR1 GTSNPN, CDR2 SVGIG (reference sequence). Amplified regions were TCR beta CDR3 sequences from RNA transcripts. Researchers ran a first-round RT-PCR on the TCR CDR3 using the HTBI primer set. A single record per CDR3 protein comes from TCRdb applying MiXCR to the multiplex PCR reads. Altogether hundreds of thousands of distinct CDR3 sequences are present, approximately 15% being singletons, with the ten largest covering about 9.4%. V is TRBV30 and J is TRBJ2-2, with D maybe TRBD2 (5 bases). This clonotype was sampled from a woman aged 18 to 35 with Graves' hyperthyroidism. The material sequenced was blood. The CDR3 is CARSVNLGSGELFF. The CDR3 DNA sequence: TGTGCCAGGAGTGTAAATTTGGGGAGCGGGGAGCTGTTTTTT.